These 14 T cell receptor beta chains came from one sample sequenced in a study of molecular identifiers for immune sequencing clone quantification (dated by TCRdb to between 2017 and 2018). The library was produced with PCR. The sequencer was an Illumina HiSeq 4000. TCRdb trimmed public reads at Q25 via fastp, called clones via MiXCR and kept in-frame beta chains. Rows are unified per CDR3 protein, each entry keeping the most common DNA and genes. A total of 65,000 or so distinct CDR3 sequences appear in this sample, under 20% of them only once. The biggest ten clones account for 1.5% to 1.7% of the sample. Sequencing was performed on naive CD8+ T cells from blood, with Jurkat cell RNA spiked in. Per the publication, the cell subset or site label means: FACS-sorted CD8+CD4-CCR7+CD45RA+ naive T cells. These receptors came from a human donor in good health. Some libraries in this study had Jurkat cell RNA spiked in.

This chain joins TRBV9 and TRBJ2-7; no reliable D call. This CDR3 is 11 amino acids long. V shed 2 bases and J shed 6 bases, with 6 bases lying between them. Germline V gene lookup returns CDR1 SGDLS and CDR2 YYNGEE. The CDR3 loop reads CASSVGIEQYF. The CDR3 nucleotides are TGTGCCAGCAGCGTTGGTATCGAGCAGTACTTC.

In its sample, this clonotype was seen many times. The chain recombines TRBV7-9 with TRBJ2-5; the D gene is possibly TRBD1 (6 bases). In germline, CDR1 is SEHNR, CDR2 FQNEAQ (reference sequence). The CDR3 totals 13 residues. Trimming removed 7 bases from V and 4 bases from J, with 13 bases in between. The CDR3 region is CASTAGVGETQYF. The CDR3 DNA reads TGTGCCAGCACCGCAGGGGTTGGAGAGACCCAGTACTTC.

Concerning this clonotype itself: A much more abundant neighbour one base away suggests this may be a read error. The rearrangement links TRBV9 to TRBJ2-2, with 11 bases lining up with TRBD1. CDR3 length: 16 amino acids. Germline V gene sequence: CDR1 SGDLS, CDR2 YYNGEE. The CDR3 nucleotides read TGTGTCAGCAGCGTAGGGACAGGGGGTTACACCGGGGAGCTGTTTTTT. It encodes CVSSVGTGGYTGELFF.

This clonotype was seen ten or more times. The chain recombines TRBV7-9 with TRBJ2-7; D is possibly TRBD1 or TRBD2 (5 bases each). With 5 bases removed from V and 5 bases from J, the gap between germline ends came to 16 bases. The CDR3 is 14 residues long. Germline CDR1 is SEHNR and CDR2 is FQNEAQ (reference sequence). Here the CDR3 DNA reads TGTGCCAGCAGCCTCGGGACCCTCGGGAACGAGCAGTACTTC. Protein: CASSLGTLGNEQYF. The whole variable domain, remainder taken from reference TRBV7-9 and TRBJ2-7, is DTGVSQNPRHKITKRGQNVTFRCDPISEHNRLYWYRQTLGQGPEFLTYFQNEAQLEKSRLLSDRFSAERPKGSFSTLEIQRTEQGDSAMYLCASSLGTLGNEQYFGPGTRLTVT.

A remark on this clonotype: The junction departs from the called germline gene at one end, perhaps through a read error. This chain links TRBV10-2 with TRBJ2-3, with TRBD2 identical over 9 bases. The CDR3 covers 15 residues. The V gene's germline CDR1 is WSHSY and CDR2 SAAADI. Here the CDR3 DNA reads TGCGCCAGCAGTGAGTCGATTAGCGGGAGTGGTGCGCAGCACTTT. It encodes CASSESISGSGAQHF.

In its sample, this clonotype was seen many times. This rearrangement joins TRBV7-8 to TRBJ2-1; 9 bases match TRBD2. The CDR3 runs to 16 residues. Germline V lookup: CDR1 SGHVS, CDR2 FQNEAQ. V was clipped by 5 bases and J by 7 bases; unmatched bases: 12. The CDR3 spells CASSHLAGERENEQFF. As DNA, the CDR3 is TGTGCCAGCAGCCACTTAGCGGGAGAAAGGGAAAATGAGCAGTTCTTC. The full variable domain, with the rest looked up from reference TRBV7-8 and TRBJ2-1, is GAGVSQSPRYKVAKRGQDVALRCDPISGHVSLFWYQQALGQGPEFLTYFQNEAQLDKSGLPSDRFFAERPEGSVSTLKIQRTQQEDSAVYLCASSHLAGERENEQFFGPGTRLTVL.

Ten or more counts support this clonotype. This chain uses TRBV19 with TRBJ2-7; D unresolved. The CDR3 contains 13 residues. Trimming took off 3 bases at V and 2 bases at J, with 8 bases between the two ends. Germline CDR1 is LNHDA and CDR2 is SQIVND (reference sequence). The CDR3 loop is CASSIFGAYEQYF. CDR3 coding DNA: TGTGCCAGTAGTATCTTCGGTGCCTACGAGCAGTACTTC.

The gene calls are TRBV12-3 or TRBV12-4 and TRBJ1-1; 9 bases agree with TRBD1. The trim removed 5 bases at V and 11 bases at J, leaving 3 bases unmatched. CDR3 size: 11 residues. Here the CDR3 reads CASSGTGWAFF. The DNA for the CDR3 is TGTGCCAGCAGTGGGACAGGGTGGGCTTTCTTT.

This clonotype was detected a few times. The V gene is TRBV19, the J gene TRBJ1-5; D is unclear. Germline CDR1 and CDR2: LNHDA and SQIVND (reference sequence). CDR3 length: 14 amino acids. Deletions cut 3 bases from V and 3 bases from J, with 9 bases between. CDR3 nucleotides: TGTGCCAGTAGTATGGGGAGCCCCAATCAGCCCCAGCATTTT. The encoded protein is CASSMGSPNQPQHF.

This clonotype was detected many times. CDR3 region: CASSTGLVWSTDTQYF. CDR3 DNA sequence: TGTGCCAGCAGCACCGGACTAGTCTGGTCCACAGATACGCAGTATTTT. The V call is TRBV14, the J call TRBJ2-3; 7 bases are a match to TRBD2. Per germline, CDR1 SGHDN and CDR2 FVKESK. CDR3 length equals 16 residues. Trimming removed 5 bases from V and 2 bases from J; junction bases left unmatched: 10.

This clonotype has ten or more counts. The chain is built from TRBV27 and TRBJ1-1; D is possibly TRBD1 (6 bases). Germline lookup yields CDR1 MNHEY and CDR2 SMNVEV (reference sequence). The germline V and J ends were trimmed by 6 bases and 5 bases, with 10 bases remaining between them. The CDR3 spans 12 residues. The CDR3 DNA sequence: TGTGCCAGCAGCCAAGGGGGAACTGAAGCTTTCTTT. Translating it yields CASSQGGTEAFF.

This clonotype showed up many times. The chain links TRBV24-1 to TRBJ2-3; 10 positions match TRBD2. The CDR3 totals 16 residues. V gave up 3 bases and J gave up 4 bases; unmatched junction bases: 6. Germline assignment: CDR1 KGHDR and CDR2 SFDVKD. This chain's CDR3 is CATSDQAGGPPDTQYF. CDR3 coding DNA: TGTGCCACCAGTGATCAAGCGGGAGGGCCCCCAGATACGCAGTATTTT.

As regards this clonotype: This clone may be a read error of a much larger clone one base away. The CDR3 nucleotides are TGTGCCAGCGTGGGGCGGGACGCCTATGAAAAACTGTCTTTT. It specifies CASVGRDAYEKLSF. This rearrangement joins TRBV2 to TRBJ1-4; TRBD1 is a possible D gene (5 bases). Germline lookup yields CDR1 SNHLY and CDR2 FYNNEI. This CDR3 is 14 amino acids long.

This clonotype was detected ten times or more. The chain recombines TRBV24-1 with TRBJ2-2; 7 bases are shared with TRBD2. The CDR3 totals 17 residues. The V and J ends lost 1 base and 2 bases, in that order; junction bases with no gene match: 6. The germline V gene has CDR1 KGHDR and CDR2 SFDVKD. The CDR3 sequence: CATSDLDGTINTGELFF. The DNA of the CDR3 is TGTGCCACCAGTGATTTAGACGGGACTATAAACACCGGGGAGCTGTTTTTT.